The 2 T cell receptor beta chains below all came from one sample that was sequenced in a study of CD8+CD57+ T cells in acquired aplastic anemia. All sequencing subjects had displayed CD8+CD57+ cell expansion on flow cytometry. Genomic DNA, the template, was used for profiling of the TCR beta VDJ and CDR3. TCRdb re-derived calls from the reads in MiXCR, one entry per CDR3 protein. The sample contains approximately 160,000 distinct CDR3 sequences, approximately 51% of which appear only once. Sequencing was performed on sorted CD4+, CD8+, or CD8+CD57+ T cells (not recorded which) from PBMCs. The receptor set was obtained from a human donor with aplastic anemia.

This clonotype was observed many times. The V gene is TRBV20-1, the J gene TRBJ2-5; 10 bases are a match to TRBD1. Trimming took 1 base from V and 4 from J; bases not matched to a gene: 0. CDR3 size: 13 residues. Germline CDR1 is DFQATT and CDR2 is SNEGSKA (reference sequence). The CDR3 reads CSARGQGAETQYF. As DNA, the CDR3 is TGCAGTGCTAGAGGACAGGGGGCAGAGACCCAGTACTTC.

This clonotype has a handful of counts. A much larger clone sits a single nucleotide away, making a read error possible. This chain uses TRBV2 with TRBJ2-7, with a weak D call TRBD1 (5 bases). This CDR3 has 12 residues. Germline loops: CDR1 SNHLY, CDR2 FYNNEI. V was shortened by 9 bases and J by 7 bases, with 16 bases between the two germline ends. CDR3 amino acids: CARGVDLGEQYV. The CDR3 DNA reads as TGTGCCAGAGGGGTAGACCTGGGGGAGCAGTACGTC.